This TCR beta chain originates from a study of blood T cell repertoires in COVID-19. This CDR3 has 14 residues. Between the trimmed V and J ends, which lost 5 bases and 0 bases, there was a span of 8 bases. The V gene's germline CDR1 is MNHEY and CDR2 SVGAGI. Sequencing used immunoSEQ multiplex PCR; TCRdb keeps in-frame clones, though not all of them. Of approximately 180,000 clones in the sample, more than 70% were seen once. The receptor was isolated from a man aged 35 to 55 with active or convalescent COVID-19. The sample taken for sequencing was peripheral blood. The V and J genes are TRBV6-5 and TRBJ1-5; D call uncertain. The CDR3: CASSTGNSNQPQHF. CDR3 nucleotides: TGTGCCAGCAGTACGGGTAATAGCAATCAGCCCCAGCATTTT.